These T cell receptor beta chains were read from a single sample in a study of PD-1 blockade in classical Hodgkin lymphoma. Repertoires were generated with immunoSEQ multiplex PCR, while TCRdb's copy carries only in-frame clones and drops some. In the table there are 100,000 or so clones, just over 90% of which are singletons. The material sequenced was peripheral blood mononuclear cells (PBMCs), taken before the fourth cycle of nivolumab. The receptors were sampled from a human donor with classical Hodgkin lymphoma. Both conserved end residues are part of each CDR3. Each record gives: V gene, clone size, D gene, J gene, CDR3 protein, CDR3 DNA. The D gene is left open where the match is weak. Clone size, where shown, is once, few, many, or a class for clones that have expanded.

V gene: TRBV4-1
clone size: once
D gene: TRBD2
J gene: TRBJ2-7
CDR3 protein: CASSQGELAGEQYF
CDR3 DNA: TGCGCCAGCAGCCAAGGTGAACTAGCGGGCGAGCAGTACTTC

V gene: TRBV10-1
clone size: -
D gene: TRBD1
J gene: TRBJ2-2
CDR3 protein: CASSRTGGHTGELFF
CDR3 DNA: TGCGCCAGCAGCCGGACAGGGGGCCACACCGGGGAGCTGTTTTTT

V gene: TRBV28
clone size: -
D gene: -
J gene: TRBJ2-1
CDR3 protein: CASSFRSSYNEQFF
CDR3 DNA: TGTGCCAGCAGTTTTCGTAGCTCCTACAATGAGCAGTTCTTC

V gene: TRBV18
clone size: -
D gene: TRBD1
J gene: TRBJ1-2
CDR3 protein: CASSTSGTGDHGYTF
CDR3 DNA: TGTGCCAGCTCAACCTCTGGGACAGGGGATCATGGCTACACCTTC

V gene: TRBV9
clone size: -
D gene: -
J gene: TRBJ2-2
CDR3 protein: CASSVKQANTGELFF
CDR3 DNA: TGTGCCAGCAGCGTAAAACAGGCGAACACCGGGGAGCTGTTTTTT

V gene: TRBV6-6
clone size: -
D gene: TRBD1
J gene: TRBJ1-2
CDR3 protein: CASSYPQQGNYGYTF
CDR3 DNA: TGTGCCAGCAGTTATCCCCAACAGGGGAACTATGGCTACACCTTC

V gene: TRBV19
clone size: -
D gene: TRBD1
J gene: TRBJ1-5
CDR3 protein: CASSIETGESQPQHF
CDR3 DNA: TGTGCCAGTAGTATAGAAACAGGGGAAAGTCAGCCCCAGCATTTT

V gene: TRBV27
clone size: -
D gene: -
J gene: TRBJ2-7
CDR3 protein: CASSRIEPSYEQYF
CDR3 DNA: TGTGCCAGCAGCCGGATCGAACCCTCCTACGAGCAGTACTTC

V gene: TRBV6-1
clone size: -
D gene: TRBD2
J gene: TRBJ2-3
CDR3 protein: CASRREVGTDTQYF
CDR3 DNA: TGTGCCAGCAGGCGGGAGGTAGGCACAGATACGCAGTATTTT

V gene: TRBV4-1
clone size: -
D gene: -
J gene: TRBJ2-1
CDR3 protein: CASSPWNRDNEQFF
CDR3 DNA: TGCGCCAGCAGCCCCTGGAACAGGGACAATGAGCAGTTCTTC

V gene: TRBV15
clone size: -
D gene: -
J gene: TRBJ2-7
CDR3 protein: CATSRDPTGAGLSYEQYF
CDR3 DNA: TGTGCCACCAGCAGAGATCCCACAGGGGCGGGACTTTCCTACGAGCAGTACTTC

V gene: TRBV19
clone size: -
D gene: TRBD2
J gene: TRBJ2-2
CDR3 protein: CASGASGSFRNTGELFF
CDR3 DNA: TGTGCCAGTGGGGCTAGCGGGAGCTTTAGGAACACCGGGGAGCTGTTTTTT

V gene: TRBV11-2
clone size: once
D gene: -
J gene: TRBJ2-5
CDR3 protein: CASSLGTGSETQYF
CDR3 DNA: TGTGCCAGCAGCTTAGGTACGGGGTCCGAGACCCAGTACTTC

V gene: TRBV28
clone size: -
D gene: -
J gene: TRBJ1-2
CDR3 protein: CARSQGDSGTYYGYTF
CDR3 DNA: TGTGCCAGATCCCAAGGGGATTCCGGGACCTACTATGGCTACACCTTC

V gene: TRBV10-3
clone size: -
D gene: -
J gene: TRBJ2-7
CDR3 protein: CAISSLQPNSYEQYF
CDR3 DNA: TGTGCCATCAGTTCTCTCCAGCCAAACTCCTACGAGCAGTACTTC

V gene: TRBV27
clone size: -
D gene: -
J gene: TRBJ2-3
CDR3 protein: CASQPGVFLTDTQYF
CDR3 DNA: TGTGCCAGTCAACCCGGCGTCTTCCTAACAGATACGCAGTATTTT

V gene: TRBV27
clone size: -
D gene: TRBD1
J gene: TRBJ2-7
CDR3 protein: CASSRTGGSTYEQYF
CDR3 DNA: TGTGCCAGCAGTCGAACAGGGGGCAGCACCTACGAGCAGTACTTC

V gene: TRBV5-1
clone size: -
D gene: TRBD1
J gene: TRBJ2-7
CDR3 protein: CASSLHGQGSYEQYF
CDR3 DNA: TGCGCCAGCAGCTTGCATGGACAGGGGTCCTACGAGCAGTACTTC

V gene: TRBV7-6
clone size: once
D gene: -
J gene: TRBJ2-3
CDR3 protein: CASSLAAGGSTDTQYF
CDR3 DNA: TGTGCCAGCAGCTTAGCTGCAGGGGGGTCCACAGATACGCAGTATTTT

V gene: TRBV28
clone size: once
D gene: -
J gene: TRBJ2-4
CDR3 protein: CASSRRRGPEYIQYF
CDR3 DNA: TGTGCCAGCAGTAGAAGGAGGGGGCCTGAATACATTCAGTACTTC

V gene: TRBV10-3
clone size: -
D gene: TRBD2
J gene: TRBJ2-7
CDR3 protein: CAILTGPGTSGGTSYEQYF
CDR3 DNA: TGTGCCATCTTAACGGGACCGGGGACTAGCGGAGGAACTTCCTACGAGCAGTACTTC

V gene: TRBV28
clone size: -
D gene: TRBD2
J gene: TRBJ2-4
CDR3 protein: CASTRGGLKNIQYF
CDR3 DNA: TGTGCCAGCACCCGGGGGGGTCTGAAAAACATTCAGTACTTC

V gene: TRBV5-4
clone size: -
D gene: -
J gene: TRBJ2-7
CDR3 protein: CASSRDRYEQYF
CDR3 DNA: TGTGCCAGCAGCCGCGACAGATACGAGCAGTACTTC

V gene: TRBV7-9
clone size: -
D gene: TRBD1
J gene: TRBJ1-4
CDR3 protein: CASSKDRENEKLFF
CDR3 DNA: TGTGCCAGCTCCAAGGACAGGGAAAATGAAAAACTGTTTTTT

V gene: TRBV5-6
clone size: -
D gene: -
J gene: TRBJ1-3
CDR3 protein: CASSLVRDTIYF
CDR3 DNA: TGTGCCAGCAGCTTGGTCCGCGACACCATATATTTT

V gene: TRBV6-5
clone size: -
D gene: TRBD2
J gene: TRBJ2-7
CDR3 protein: CASRRLAANYEQYF
CDR3 DNA: TGTGCCAGCAGGAGACTAGCTGCGAACTACGAGCAGTACTTC

V gene: TRBV6-5
clone size: -
D gene: -
J gene: TRBJ2-7
CDR3 protein: CAAKRGVHYEQYF
CDR3 DNA: TGTGCCGCAAAGAGGGGAGTCCACTACGAGCAGTACTTC

V gene: TRBV2
clone size: -
D gene: -
J gene: TRBJ2-7
CDR3 protein: CASRYDSSSYEQYF
CDR3 DNA: TGTGCCAGCAGATACGACAGCAGCTCCTACGAGCAGTACTTC

V gene: TRBV27
clone size: -
D gene: -
J gene: TRBJ2-1
CDR3 protein: CASRTGRSYNEQFF
CDR3 DNA: TGTGCCAGCAGGACAGGCCGCTCCTACAATGAGCAGTTCTTC

V gene: TRBV27
clone size: -
D gene: -
J gene: TRBJ1-1
CDR3 protein: CASSIDGRGGEAFF
CDR3 DNA: TGTGCCAGCAGTATCGATGGCAGGGGAGGGGAAGCTTTCTTT

V gene: TRBV7-8
clone size: -
D gene: -
J gene: TRBJ1-1
CDR3 protein: CASSSHRTFDGDTEAFF
CDR3 DNA: TGTGCCAGCAGCTCTCACCGGACCTTTGATGGAGACACTGAAGCTTTCTTT